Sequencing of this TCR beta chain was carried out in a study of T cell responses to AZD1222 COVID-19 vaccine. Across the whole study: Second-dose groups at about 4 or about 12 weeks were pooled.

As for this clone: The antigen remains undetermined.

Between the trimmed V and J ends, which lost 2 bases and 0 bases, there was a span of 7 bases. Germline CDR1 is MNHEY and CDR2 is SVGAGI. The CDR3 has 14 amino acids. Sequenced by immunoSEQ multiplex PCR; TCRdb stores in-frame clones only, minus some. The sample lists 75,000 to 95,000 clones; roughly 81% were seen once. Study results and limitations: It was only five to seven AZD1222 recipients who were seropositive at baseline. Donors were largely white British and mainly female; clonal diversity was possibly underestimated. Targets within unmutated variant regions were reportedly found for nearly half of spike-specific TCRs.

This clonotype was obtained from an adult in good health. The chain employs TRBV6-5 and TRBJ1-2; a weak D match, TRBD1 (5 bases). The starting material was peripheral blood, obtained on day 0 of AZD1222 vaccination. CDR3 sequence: CASSYAGTNYGYTF. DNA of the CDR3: TGTGCCAGCAGTTACGCAGGGACTAACTATGGCTACACCTTC.